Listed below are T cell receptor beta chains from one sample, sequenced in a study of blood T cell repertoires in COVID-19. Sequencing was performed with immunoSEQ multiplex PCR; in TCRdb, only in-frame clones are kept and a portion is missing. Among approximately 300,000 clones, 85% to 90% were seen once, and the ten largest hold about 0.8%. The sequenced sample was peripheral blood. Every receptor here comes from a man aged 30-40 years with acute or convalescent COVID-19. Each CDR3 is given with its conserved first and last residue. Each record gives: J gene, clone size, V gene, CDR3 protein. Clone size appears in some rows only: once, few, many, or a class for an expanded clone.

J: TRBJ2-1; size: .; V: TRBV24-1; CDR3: CATSLGDNEQFF
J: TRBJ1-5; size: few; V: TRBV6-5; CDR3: CASSSTGINNQPQHF
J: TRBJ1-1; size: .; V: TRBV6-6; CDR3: CASSYSRAQEAFF
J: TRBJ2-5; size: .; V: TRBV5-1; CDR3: CASSSGETQYF
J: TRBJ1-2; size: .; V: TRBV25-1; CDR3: CASSEQLYGYTF
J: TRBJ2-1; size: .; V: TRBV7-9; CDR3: CASSLFASDNEQFF
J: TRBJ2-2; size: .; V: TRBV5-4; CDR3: CASSLEFFPGTSGNTGELFF
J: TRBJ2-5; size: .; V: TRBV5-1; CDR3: CASSLGSGSWETQYF
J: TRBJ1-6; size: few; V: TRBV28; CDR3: CASSLPFVSPLHF
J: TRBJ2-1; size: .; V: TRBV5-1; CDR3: CASSQLTGGHEQFF
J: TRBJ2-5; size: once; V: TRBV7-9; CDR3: CASSLVRGQETQYF
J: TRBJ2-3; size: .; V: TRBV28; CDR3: CASKGLAGAGTDTQYF
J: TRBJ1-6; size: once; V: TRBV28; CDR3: CASRLGQGVYNSPLHF
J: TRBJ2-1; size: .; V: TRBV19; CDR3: CASSTHGQGNYNEQFF
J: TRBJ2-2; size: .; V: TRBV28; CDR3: CASRPERESPGELFF
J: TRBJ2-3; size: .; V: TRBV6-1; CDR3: CASSDWYRRGPLQPADTQYF